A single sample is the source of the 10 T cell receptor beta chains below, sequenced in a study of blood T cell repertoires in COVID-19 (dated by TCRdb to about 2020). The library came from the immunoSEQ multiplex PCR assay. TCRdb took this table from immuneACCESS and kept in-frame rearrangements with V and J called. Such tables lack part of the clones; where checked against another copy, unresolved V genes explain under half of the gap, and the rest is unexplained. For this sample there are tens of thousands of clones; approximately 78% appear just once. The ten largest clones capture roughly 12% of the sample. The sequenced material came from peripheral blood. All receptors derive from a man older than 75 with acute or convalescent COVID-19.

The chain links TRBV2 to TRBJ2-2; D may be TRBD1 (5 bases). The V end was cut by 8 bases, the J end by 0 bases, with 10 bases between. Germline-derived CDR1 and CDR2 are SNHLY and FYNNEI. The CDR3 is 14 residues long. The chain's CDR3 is CASRRTSNTGELFF. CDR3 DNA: TGTGCCAGCCGCAGGACATCGAACACCGGGGAGCTGTTTTTT. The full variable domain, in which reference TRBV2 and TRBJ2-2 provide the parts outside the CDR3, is EPEVTQTPSHQVTQMGQEVILRCVPISNHLYFYWYRQILGQKVEFLVSFYNNEISEKSEIFDDQFSVERPDGSNFTLKIRSTKLEDSAMYFCASRRTSNTGELFFGEGSRLTVL.

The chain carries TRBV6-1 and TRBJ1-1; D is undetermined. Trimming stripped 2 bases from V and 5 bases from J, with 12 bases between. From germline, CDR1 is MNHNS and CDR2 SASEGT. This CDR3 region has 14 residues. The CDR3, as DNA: TGTGCCAGCAGTGAAAGCTCCGGGAGGACTGAAGCTTTCTTT. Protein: CASSESSGRTEAFF.

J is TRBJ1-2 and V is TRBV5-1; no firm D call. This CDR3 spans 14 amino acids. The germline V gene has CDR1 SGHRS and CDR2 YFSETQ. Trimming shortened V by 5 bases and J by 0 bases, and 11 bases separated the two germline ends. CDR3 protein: CASSQPGTNYGYTF. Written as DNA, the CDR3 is TGCGCCAGCAGTCAGCCGGGAACTAACTATGGCTACACCTTC.

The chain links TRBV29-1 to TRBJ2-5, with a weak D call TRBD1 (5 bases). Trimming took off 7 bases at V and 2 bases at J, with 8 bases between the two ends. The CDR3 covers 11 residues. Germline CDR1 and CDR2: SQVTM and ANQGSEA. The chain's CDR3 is CSARQQETQYF. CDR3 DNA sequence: TGCAGCGCCCGACAGCAAGAGACCCAGTACTTC.

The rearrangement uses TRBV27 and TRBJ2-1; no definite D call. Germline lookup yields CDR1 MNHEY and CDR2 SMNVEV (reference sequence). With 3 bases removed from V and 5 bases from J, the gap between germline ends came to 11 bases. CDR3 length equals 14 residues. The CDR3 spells CASSFRLNNNEQFF. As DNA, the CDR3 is TGTGCCAGCAGTTTTCGACTGAATAACAATGAGCAGTTCTTC.

In DNA form, the CDR3 reads TGTGCCAGCTCACAGTCGCCCGACAAAAATTCACCCCTCCACTTT. This sequence encodes CASSQSPDKNSPLHF. This chain links TRBV18 with TRBJ1-6; D uncertain. V lost 4 bases, J lost 7 bases, and 14 bases lay in between. There are 15 residues in the CDR3. Germline lookup yields CDR1 KGHSH and CDR2 LQKENI.

The CDR3 DNA is TGCAGCGTTCGGGGGAACTCTGGAAACACCATATATTTT. This gives the protein CSVRGNSGNTIYF. This chain uses TRBV29-1 with TRBJ1-3, with a weak D call TRBD1 (5 bases). The CDR3 sequence is 13 residues long. Germline CDR1 reads SQVTM; CDR2 reads ANQGSEA. With 5 bases removed from V and 0 bases from J, the gap between germline ends came to 8 bases.

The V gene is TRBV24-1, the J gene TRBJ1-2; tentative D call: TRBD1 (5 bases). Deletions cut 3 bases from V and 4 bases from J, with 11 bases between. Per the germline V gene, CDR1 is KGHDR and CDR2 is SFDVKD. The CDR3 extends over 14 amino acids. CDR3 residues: CATSDTGGSYGYTF. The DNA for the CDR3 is TGTGCCACCAGTGATACGGGGGGGTCCTATGGCTACACCTTC.

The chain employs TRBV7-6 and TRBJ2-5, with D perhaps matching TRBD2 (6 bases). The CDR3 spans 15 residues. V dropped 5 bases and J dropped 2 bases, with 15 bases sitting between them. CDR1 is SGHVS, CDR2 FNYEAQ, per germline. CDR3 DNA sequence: TGTGCCAGCAGCCCAAGGCCTAGCGAACAAGAGACCCAGTACTTC. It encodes CASSPRPSEQETQYF.

In nucleotides, the CDR3 is TGTGCCAGCAGTCCCCGACAGGGAAGGTACACTGAAGCTTTCTTT. Translation gives CASSPRQGRYTEAFF. This rearrangement joins TRBV6-5 to TRBJ1-1, with TRBD1 identical over 7 bases. This CDR3 is 15 amino acids long. Germline assignment: CDR1 MNHEY and CDR2 SVGAGI. V gave up 5 bases and J gave up 3 bases; unmatched junction bases: 9.